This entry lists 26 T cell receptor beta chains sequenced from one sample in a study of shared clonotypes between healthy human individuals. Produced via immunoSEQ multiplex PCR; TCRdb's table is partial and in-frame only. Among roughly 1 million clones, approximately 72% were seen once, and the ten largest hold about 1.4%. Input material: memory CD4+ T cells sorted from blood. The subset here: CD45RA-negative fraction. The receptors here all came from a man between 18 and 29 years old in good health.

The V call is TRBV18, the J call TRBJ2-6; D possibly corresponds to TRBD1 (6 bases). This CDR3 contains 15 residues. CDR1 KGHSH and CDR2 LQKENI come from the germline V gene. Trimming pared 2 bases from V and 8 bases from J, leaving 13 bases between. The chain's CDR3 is CASSPRTERTNVLTF. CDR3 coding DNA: TGTGCCAGCTCACCAAGGACAGAGCGGACCAACGTCCTGACTTTC. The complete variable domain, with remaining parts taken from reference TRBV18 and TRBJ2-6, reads NAGVMQNPRHLVRRRGQEARLRCSPMKGHSHVYWYRQLPEEGLKFMVYLQKENIIDESGMPKERFSAEFPKEGPSILRIQQVVRGDSAAYFCASSPRTERTNVLTFGAGSRLTVL.

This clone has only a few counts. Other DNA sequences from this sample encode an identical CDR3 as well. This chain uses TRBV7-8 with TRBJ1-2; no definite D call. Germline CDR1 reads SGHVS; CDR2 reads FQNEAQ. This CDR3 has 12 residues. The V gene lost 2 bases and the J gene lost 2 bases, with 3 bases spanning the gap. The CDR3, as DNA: TGTGCCAGCAGCTTATTCAACTATGGCTACACCTTC. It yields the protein CASSLFNYGYTF.

CDR3: CALWLKTDSNQPQHF. CDR3 DNA sequence: TGTGCCCTGTGGCTAAAGACGGATAGCAATCAGCCCCAGCATTTT. This chain uses TRBV7-3 with TRBJ1-5; no reliable D call. The germline V and J ends were trimmed by 11 bases and 0 bases, with 17 bases remaining between them. Germline V CDR1 and CDR2: SGHTA, FQGTGA. CDR3 length: 15 residues.

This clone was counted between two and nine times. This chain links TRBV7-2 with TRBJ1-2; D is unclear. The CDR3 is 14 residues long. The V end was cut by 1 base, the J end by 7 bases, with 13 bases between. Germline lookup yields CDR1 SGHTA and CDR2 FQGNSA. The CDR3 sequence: CASSLGSGTAGYTF. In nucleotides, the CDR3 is TGTGCCAGCAGCTTAGGCAGTGGAACGGCTGGCTACACCTTC.

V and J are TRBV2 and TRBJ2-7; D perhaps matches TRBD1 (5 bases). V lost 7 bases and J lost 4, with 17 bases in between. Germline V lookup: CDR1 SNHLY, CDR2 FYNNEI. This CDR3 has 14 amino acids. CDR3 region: CASTGHRLRYEQYF. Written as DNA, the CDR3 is TGTGCCAGCACTGGACATAGGTTACGGTACGAGCAGTACTTC.

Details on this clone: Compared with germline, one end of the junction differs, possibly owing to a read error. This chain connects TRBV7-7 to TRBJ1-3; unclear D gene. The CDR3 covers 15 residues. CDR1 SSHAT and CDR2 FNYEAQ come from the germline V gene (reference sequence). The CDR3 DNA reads TGTGCTAGCAGCTTAGGGAATCAAGGTGGAAACACCATATATTTT. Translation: CASSLGNQGGNTIYF.

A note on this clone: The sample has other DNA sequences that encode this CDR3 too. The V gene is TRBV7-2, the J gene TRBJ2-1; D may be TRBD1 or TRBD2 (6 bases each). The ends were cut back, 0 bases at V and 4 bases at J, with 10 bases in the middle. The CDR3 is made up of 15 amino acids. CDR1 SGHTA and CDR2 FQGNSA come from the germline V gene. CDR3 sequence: CASSLAGGEYNEQFF. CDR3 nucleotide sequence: TGTGCCAGCAGCTTAGCGGGGGGCGAGTACAATGAGCAGTTCTTC.

CDR3 nucleotide sequence: TGTGCCAGCAGCCCGAGTGACGGGGGGGTGAGTGGCTACACCTTC. This translates into CASSPSDGGVSGYTF. The chain employs TRBV7-6 and TRBJ1-2; possibly TRBD1 for D (5 bases). Trimming took 5 bases from V and 7 from J, leaving 20 bases between them. This CDR3 contains 15 residues. The germline V gene has CDR1 SGHVS and CDR2 FNYEAQ.

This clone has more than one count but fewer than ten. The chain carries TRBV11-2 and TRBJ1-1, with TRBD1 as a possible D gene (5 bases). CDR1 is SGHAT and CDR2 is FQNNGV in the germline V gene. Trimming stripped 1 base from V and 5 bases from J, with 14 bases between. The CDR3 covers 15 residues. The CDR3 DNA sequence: TGTGCCAGCAGCTTAGGTTACGGGGGATGGACTGAAGCTTTCTTT. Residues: CASSLGYGGWTEAFF.

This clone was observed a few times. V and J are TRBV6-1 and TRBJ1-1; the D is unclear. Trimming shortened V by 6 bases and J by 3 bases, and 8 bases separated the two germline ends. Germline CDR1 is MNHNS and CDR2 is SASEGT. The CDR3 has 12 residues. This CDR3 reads CASRREYTEAFF. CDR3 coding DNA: TGTGCCAGCAGGCGGGAGTACACTGAAGCTTTCTTT.

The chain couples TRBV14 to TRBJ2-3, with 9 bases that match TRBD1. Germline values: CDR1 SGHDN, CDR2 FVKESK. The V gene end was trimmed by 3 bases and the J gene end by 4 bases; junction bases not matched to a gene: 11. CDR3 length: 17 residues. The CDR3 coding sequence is TGTGCCAGCAGCCATCCTTACAGGGGGCGCACCCCAGATACGCAGTATTTT. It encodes CASSHPYRGRTPDTQYF.

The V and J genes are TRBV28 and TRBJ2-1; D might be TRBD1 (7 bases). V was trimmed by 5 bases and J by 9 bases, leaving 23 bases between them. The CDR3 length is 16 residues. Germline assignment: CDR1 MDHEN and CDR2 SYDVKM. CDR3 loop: CASSRRGVLDRGEQFF. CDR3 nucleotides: TGTGCCAGCAGTCGCAGGGGGGTCCTGGATCGGGGTGAGCAGTTCTTC.

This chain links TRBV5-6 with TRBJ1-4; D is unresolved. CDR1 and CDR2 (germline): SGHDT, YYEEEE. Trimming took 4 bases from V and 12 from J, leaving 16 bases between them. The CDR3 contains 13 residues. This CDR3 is CASSQTSTGQLFF. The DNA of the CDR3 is TGTGCCAGCAGCCAAACCTCGACCGGTCAACTGTTTTTT.

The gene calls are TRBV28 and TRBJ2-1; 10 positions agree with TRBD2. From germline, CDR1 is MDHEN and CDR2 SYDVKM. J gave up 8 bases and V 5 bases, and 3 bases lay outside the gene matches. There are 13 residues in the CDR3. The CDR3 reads CASSSGGAYEQFF. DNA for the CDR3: TGTGCCAGCAGTAGCGGGGGGGCGTATGAGCAGTTCTTC. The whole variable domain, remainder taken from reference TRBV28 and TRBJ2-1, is DVKVTQSSRYLVKRTGEKVFLECVQDMDHENMFWYRQDPGLGLRLIYFSYDVKMKEKGDIPEGYSVSREKKERFSLILESASTNQTSMYLCASSSGGAYEQFFGPGTRLTVL.

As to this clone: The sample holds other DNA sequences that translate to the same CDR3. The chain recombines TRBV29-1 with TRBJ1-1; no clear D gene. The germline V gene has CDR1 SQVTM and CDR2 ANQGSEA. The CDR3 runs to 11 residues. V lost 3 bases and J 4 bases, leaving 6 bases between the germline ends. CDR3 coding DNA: TGCAGCGTTGACCGAGGCACTGAAGCTTTCTTT. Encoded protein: CSVDRGTEAFF.

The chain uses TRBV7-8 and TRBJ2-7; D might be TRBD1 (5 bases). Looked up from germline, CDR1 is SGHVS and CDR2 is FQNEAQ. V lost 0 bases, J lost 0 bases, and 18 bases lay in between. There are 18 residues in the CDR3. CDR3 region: CASSLAFHVQGFSYEQYF. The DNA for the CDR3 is TGTGCCAGCAGCTTAGCGTTCCATGTTCAGGGATTCTCCTACGAGCAGTACTTC.

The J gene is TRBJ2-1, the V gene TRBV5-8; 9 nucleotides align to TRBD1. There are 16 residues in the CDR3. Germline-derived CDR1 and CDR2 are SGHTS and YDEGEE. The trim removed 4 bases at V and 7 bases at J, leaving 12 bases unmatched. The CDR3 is CASSPRTGAQRNEQFF. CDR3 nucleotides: TGTGCCAGCAGCCCTAGGACAGGGGCCCAGAGGAATGAGCAGTTCTTC. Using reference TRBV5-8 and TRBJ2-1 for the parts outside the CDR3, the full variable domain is EAGVTQSPTHLIKTRGQQATLRCSPISGHTSVYWYQQALGLGLQFLLWYDEGEERNRGNFPPRFSGRQFPNYSSELNVNALELEDSALYLCASSPRTGAQRNEQFFGPGTRLTVL.

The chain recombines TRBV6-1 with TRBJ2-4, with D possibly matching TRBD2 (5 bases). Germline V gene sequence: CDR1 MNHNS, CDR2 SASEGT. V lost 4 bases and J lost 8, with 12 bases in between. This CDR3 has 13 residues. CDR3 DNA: TGTGCCAGCAGTGGTAGTCCCGGGGACATTCAGTACTTC. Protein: CASSGSPGDIQYF.

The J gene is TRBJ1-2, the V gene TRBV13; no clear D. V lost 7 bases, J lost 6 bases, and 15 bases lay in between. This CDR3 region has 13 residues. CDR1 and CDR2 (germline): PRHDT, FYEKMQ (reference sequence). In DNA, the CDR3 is TGTGCCAGCAAACGGTCCGGGGAGGATGGCTACACCTTC. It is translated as CASKRSGEDGYTF.

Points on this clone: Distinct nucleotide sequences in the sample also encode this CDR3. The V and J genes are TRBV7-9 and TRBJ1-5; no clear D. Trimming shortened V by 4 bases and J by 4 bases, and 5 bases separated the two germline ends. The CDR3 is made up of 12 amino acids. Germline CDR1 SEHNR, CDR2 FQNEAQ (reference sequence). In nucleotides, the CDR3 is TGTGCCAGCAGCTCAGATAATCAGCCCCAGCATTTT. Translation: CASSSDNQPQHF.

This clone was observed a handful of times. The CDR3 DNA reads TGCGCCAGCAGCCAAGTCCAGACTAGCGGCACAGATACGCAGTATTTT. Translating gives CASSQVQTSGTDTQYF. The J gene is TRBJ2-3, the V gene TRBV4-1, with 8 nucleotides matching TRBD2. V was pared by 1 base and J by 1 base, with 4 bases of the junction left unmatched. CDR1 is MGHRA, CDR2 YSYEKL, per germline. CDR3 size: 16 residues.

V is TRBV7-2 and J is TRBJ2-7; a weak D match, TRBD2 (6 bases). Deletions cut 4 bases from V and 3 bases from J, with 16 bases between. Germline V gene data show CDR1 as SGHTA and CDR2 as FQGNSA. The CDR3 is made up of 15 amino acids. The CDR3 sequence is CASSSQSGLFYEQYF. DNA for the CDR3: TGTGCCAGCAGCTCACAATCGGGACTTTTCTACGAGCAGTACTTC.

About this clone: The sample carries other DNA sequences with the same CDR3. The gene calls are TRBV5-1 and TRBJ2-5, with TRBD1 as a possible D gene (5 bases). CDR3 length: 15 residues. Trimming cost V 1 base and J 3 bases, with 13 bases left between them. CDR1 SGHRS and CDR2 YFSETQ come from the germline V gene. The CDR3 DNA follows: TGCGCCAGCAGCTTGTCCGGGCAGGGTAAAGAGACCCAGTACTTC. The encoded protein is CASSLSGQGKETQYF.

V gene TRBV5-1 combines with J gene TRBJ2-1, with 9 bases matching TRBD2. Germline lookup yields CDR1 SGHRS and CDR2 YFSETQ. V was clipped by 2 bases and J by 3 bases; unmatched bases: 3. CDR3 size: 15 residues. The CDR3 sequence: CASSFSGSVYNEQFF. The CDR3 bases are TGCGCCAGCAGCTTTAGCGGGAGCGTCTACAATGAGCAGTTCTTC.

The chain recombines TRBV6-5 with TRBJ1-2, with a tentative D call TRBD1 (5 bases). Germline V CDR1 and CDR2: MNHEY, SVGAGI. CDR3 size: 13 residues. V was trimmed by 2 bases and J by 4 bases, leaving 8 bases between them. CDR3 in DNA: TGTGCCAGCAGTTACCAGGGATCCTATGGCTACACCTTC. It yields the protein CASSYQGSYGYTF.

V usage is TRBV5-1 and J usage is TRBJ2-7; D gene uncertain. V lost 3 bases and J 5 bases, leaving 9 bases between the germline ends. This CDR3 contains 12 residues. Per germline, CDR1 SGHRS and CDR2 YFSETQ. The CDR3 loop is CASSSDLDEQYF. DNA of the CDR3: TGCGCCAGCAGCTCGGACCTAGACGAGCAGTACTTC.